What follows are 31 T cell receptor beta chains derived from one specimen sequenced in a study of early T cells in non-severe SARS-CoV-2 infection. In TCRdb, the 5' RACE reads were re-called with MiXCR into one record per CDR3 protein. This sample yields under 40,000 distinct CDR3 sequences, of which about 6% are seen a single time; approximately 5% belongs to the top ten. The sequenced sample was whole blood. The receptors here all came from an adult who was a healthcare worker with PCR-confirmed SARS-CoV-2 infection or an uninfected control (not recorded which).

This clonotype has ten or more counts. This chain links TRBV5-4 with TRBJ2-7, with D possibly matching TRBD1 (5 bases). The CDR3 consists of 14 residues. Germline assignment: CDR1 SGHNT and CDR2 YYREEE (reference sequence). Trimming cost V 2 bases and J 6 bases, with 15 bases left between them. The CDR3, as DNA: TGTGCCAGCAGCTTACAGGACGGATTCGCCGAGCAGTACTTC. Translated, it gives CASSLQDGFAEQYF.

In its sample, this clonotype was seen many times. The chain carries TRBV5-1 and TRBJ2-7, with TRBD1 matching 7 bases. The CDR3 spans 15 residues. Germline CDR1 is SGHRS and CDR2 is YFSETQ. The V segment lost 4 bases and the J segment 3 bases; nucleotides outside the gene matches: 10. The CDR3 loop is CASSPGQEGFYEQYF. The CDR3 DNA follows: TGCGCCAGCAGCCCCGGACAGGAAGGGTTCTACGAGCAGTACTTC.

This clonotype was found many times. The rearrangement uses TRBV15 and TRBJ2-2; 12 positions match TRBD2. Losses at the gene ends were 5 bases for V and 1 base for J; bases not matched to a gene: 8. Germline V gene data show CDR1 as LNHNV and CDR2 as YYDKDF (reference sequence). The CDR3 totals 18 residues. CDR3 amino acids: CATSVSTSGSENTGELFF. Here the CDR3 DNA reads TGTGCCACCAGCGTCTCGACTAGCGGGAGTGAGAACACCGGGGAGCTGTTTTTT.

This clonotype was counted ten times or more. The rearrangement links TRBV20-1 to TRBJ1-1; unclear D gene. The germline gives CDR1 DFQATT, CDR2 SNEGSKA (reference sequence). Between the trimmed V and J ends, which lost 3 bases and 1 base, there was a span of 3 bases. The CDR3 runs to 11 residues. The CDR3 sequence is CSASWNTEAFF. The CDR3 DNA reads TGCAGTGCTAGCTGGAACACTGAAGCTTTCTTT.

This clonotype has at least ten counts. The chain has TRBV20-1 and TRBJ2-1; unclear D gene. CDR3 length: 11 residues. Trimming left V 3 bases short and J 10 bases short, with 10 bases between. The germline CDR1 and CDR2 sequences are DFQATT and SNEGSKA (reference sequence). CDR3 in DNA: TGCAGTGCTAGGGCCCCCAGGGAGCAGTTCTTC. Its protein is CSARAPREQFF.

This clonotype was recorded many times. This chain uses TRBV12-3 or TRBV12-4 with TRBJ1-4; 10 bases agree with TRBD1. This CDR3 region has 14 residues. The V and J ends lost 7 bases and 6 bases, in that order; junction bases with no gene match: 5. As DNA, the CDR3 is TGTGCCAGCACCCGGACAGGGGGACATGAAAAACTGTTTTTT. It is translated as CASTRTGGHEKLFF.

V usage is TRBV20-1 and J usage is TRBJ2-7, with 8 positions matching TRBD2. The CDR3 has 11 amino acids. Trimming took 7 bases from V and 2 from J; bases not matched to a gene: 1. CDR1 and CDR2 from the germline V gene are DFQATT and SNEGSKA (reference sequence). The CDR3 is CSVGGAYEQYF. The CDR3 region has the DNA TGCAGTGTCGGGGGGGCCTACGAGCAGTACTTC.

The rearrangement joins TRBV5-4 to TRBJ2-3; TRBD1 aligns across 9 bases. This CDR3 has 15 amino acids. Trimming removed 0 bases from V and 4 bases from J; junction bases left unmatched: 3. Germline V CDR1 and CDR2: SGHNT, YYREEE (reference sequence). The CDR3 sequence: CASSLAGQGADTQYF. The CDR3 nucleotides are TGTGCCAGCAGCTTGGCGGGACAGGGTGCAGATACGCAGTATTTT.

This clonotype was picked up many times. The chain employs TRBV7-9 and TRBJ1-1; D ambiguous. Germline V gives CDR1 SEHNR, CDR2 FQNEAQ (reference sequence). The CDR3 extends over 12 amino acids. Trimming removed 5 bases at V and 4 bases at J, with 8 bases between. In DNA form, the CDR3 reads TGTGCCAGCAGCGTCGCGATCACTGAAGCTTTCTTT. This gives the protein CASSVAITEAFF.

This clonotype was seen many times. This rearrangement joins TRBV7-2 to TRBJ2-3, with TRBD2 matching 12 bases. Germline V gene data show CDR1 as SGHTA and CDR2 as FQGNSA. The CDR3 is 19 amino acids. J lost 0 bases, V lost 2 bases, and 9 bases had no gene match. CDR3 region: CASSLSRASGRVSTDTQYF. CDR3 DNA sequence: TGTGCCAGCAGCTTATCTCGGGCTAGCGGGAGGGTTAGCACAGATACGCAGTATTTT.

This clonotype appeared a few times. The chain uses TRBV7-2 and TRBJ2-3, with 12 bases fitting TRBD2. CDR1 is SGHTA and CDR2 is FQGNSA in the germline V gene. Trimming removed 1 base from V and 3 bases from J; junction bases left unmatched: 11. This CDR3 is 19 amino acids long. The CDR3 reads CASSLGLAGVPEKTDTQYF. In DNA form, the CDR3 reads TGTGCCAGCAGCTTAGGACTAGCGGGAGTTCCCGAGAAAACAGATACGCAGTATTTT.

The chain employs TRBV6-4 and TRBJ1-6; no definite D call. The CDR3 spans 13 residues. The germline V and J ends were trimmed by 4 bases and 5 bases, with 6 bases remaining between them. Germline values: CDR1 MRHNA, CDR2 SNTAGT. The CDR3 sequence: CASSAANNSPLHF. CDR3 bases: TGTGCCAGCAGTGCCGCGAATAATTCACCCCTCCACTTT.

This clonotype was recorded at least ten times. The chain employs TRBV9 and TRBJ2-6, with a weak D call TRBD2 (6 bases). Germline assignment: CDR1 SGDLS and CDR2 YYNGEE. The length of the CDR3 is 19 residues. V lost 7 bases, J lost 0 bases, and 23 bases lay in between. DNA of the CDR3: TGTGCCAGCGGCCCCTCCCACCGGGGGTTATACTCTGGGGCCAACGTCCTGACTTTC. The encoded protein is CASGPSHRGLYSGANVLTF.

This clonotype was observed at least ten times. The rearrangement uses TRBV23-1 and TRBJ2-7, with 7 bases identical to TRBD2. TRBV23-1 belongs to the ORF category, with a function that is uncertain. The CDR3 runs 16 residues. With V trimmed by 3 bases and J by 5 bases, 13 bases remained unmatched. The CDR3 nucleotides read TGCGCCAGCAGTCAGATACGGGGGGTGGTCGGGGACGAGCAGTACTTC. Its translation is CASSQIRGVVGDEQYF.

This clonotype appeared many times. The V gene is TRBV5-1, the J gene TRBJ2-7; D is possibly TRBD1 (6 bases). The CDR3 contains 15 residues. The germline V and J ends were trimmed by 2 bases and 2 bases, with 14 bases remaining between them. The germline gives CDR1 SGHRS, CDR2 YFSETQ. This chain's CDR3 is CASSLDGGRAYEQYF. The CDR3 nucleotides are TGCGCCAGCAGCTTAGATGGGGGCAGGGCCTACGAGCAGTACTTC.

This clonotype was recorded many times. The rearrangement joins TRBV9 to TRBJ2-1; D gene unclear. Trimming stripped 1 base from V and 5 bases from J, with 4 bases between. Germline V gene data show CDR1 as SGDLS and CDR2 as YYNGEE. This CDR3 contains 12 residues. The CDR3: CASSVTDNEQFF. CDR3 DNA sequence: TGTGCCAGCAGCGTAACCGACAATGAGCAGTTCTTC. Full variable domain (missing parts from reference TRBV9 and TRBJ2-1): DSGVTQTPKHLITATGQRVTLRCSPRSGDLSVYWYQQSLDQGLQFLIQYYNGEERAKGNILERFSAQQFPDLHSELNLSSLELGDSALYFCASSVTDNEQFFGPGTRLTVL.

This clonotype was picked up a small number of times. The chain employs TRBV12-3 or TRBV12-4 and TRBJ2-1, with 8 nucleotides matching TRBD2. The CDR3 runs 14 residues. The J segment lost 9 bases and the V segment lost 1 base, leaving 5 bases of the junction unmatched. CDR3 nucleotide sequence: TGTGCCAGCAGTTTAGTGGGACTAGGGGTTGAGCAGTTCTTC. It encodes CASSLVGLGVEQFF.

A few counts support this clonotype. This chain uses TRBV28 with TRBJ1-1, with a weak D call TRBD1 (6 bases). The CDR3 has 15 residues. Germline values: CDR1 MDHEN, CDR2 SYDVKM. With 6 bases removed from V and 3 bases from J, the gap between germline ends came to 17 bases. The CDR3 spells CASSTSDRSYTEAFF. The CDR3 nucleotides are TGTGCCAGCAGCACTTCGGACAGATCTTACACTGAAGCTTTCTTT.

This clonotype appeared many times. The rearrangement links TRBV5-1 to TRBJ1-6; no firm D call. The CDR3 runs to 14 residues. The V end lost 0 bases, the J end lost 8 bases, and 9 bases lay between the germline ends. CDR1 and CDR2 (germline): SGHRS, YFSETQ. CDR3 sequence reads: CASSLDNRDSPLHF. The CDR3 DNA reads TGCGCCAGCAGCTTGGATAACCGGGATTCACCCCTCCACTTT. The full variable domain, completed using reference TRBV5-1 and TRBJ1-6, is KAGVTQTPRYLIKTRGQQVTLSCSPISGHRSVSWYQQTPGQGLQFLFEYFSETQRNKGNFPGRFSGRQFSNSRSEMNVSTLELGDSALYLCASSLDNRDSPLHFGNGTRLTVT.

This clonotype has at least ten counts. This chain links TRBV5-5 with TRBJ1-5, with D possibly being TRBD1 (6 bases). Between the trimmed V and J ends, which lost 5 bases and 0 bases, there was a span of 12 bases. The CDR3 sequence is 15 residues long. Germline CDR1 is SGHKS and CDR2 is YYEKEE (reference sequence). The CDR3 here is CASRKGEYSNQPQHF. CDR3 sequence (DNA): TGTGCCAGCAGAAAGGGGGAGTATAGCAATCAGCCCCAGCATTTT.

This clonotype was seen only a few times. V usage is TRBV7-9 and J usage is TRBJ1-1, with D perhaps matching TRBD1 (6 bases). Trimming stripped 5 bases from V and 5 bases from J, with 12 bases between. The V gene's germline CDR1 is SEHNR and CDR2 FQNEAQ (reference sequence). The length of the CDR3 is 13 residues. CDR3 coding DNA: TGTGCCAGCAGCACACAGGGAGGTACTGAAGCTTTCTTT. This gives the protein CASSTQGGTEAFF. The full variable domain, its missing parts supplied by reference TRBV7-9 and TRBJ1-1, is DTGVSQNPRHKITKRGQNVTFRCDPISEHNRLYWYRQTLGQGPEFLTYFQNEAQLEKSRLLSDRFSAERPKGSFSTLEIQRTEQGDSAMYLCASSTQGGTEAFFGQGTRLTVV.

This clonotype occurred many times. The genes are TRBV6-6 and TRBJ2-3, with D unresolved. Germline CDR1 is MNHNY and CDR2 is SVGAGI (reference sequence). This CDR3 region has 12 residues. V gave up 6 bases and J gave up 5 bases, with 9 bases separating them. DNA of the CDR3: TGTGCCAGCAGCCTGTTAAGAGATACGCAGTATTTT. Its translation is CASSLLRDTQYF.

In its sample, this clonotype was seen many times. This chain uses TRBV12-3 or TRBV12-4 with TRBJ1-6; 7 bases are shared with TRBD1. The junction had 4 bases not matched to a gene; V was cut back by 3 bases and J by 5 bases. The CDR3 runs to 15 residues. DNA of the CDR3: TGTGCCAGCAGTTTCGCCACAGGGGATAATTCACCCCTCCACTTT. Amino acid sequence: CASSFATGDNSPLHF.

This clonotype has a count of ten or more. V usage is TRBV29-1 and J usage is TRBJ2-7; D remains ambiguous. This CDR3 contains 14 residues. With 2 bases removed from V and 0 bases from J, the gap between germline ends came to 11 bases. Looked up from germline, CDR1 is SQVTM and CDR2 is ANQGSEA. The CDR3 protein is CSVENRPFSYEQYF. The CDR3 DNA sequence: TGCAGCGTTGAAAACAGACCTTTCTCCTACGAGCAGTACTTC.

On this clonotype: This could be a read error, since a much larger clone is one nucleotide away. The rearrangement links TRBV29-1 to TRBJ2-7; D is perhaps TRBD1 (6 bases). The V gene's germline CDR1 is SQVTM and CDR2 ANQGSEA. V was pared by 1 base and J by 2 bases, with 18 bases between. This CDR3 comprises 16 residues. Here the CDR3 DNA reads TGCAGCGTTGAAGCCCCGGGACAATCGATCACCTACGAGCAGTACTTC. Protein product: CSVEAPGQSITYEQYF.

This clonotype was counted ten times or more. CDR3: CASSLGPNYEQYF. CDR3 nucleotide sequence: TGTGCCAGCAGCTTAGGCCCGAACTACGAGCAGTACTTC. V is TRBV13 and J is TRBJ2-7; D unclear. V lost 0 bases to trimming and J lost 3 bases, with 6 bases between them. The germline CDR1 and CDR2 sequences are PRHDT and FYEKMQ (reference sequence). The CDR3 consists of 13 residues.

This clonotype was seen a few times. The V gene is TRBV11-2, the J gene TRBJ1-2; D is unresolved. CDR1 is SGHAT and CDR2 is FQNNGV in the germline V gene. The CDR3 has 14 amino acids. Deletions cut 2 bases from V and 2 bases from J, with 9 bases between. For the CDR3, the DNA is TGTGCCAGCAGCTTAAACTGGCAAAACTATGGCTACACCTTC. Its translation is CASSLNWQNYGYTF.

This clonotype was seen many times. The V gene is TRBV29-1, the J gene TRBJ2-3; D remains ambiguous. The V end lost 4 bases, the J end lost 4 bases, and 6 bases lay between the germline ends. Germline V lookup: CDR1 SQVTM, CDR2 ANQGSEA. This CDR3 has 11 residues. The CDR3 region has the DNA TGCAGCGTTGGGGTATCAGATACGCAGTATTTT. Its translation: CSVGVSDTQYF.

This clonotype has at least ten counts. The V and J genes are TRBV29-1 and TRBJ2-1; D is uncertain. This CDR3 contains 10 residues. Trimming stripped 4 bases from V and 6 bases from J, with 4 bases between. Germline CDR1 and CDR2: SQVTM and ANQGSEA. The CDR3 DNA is TGCAGCGTTGTAGCCAATGAGCAGTTCTTC. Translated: CSVVANEQFF.

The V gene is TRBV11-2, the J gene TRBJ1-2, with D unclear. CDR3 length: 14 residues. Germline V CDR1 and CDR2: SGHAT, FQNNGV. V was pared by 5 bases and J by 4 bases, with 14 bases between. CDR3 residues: CASSQPGFAYGYTF. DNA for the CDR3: TGTGCCAGCAGCCAACCGGGATTCGCCTATGGCTACACCTTC.

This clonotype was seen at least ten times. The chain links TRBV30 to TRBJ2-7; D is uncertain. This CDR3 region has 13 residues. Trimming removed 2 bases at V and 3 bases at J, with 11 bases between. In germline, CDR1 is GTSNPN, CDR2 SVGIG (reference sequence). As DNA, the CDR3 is TGTGCCTGGAGTCTTGGCCTGGGCTACGAGCAGTACTTC. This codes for CAWSLGLGYEQYF. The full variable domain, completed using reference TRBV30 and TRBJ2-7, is SQTIHQWPATLVQPVGSPLSLECTVEGTSNPNLYWYRQAAGRGLQLLFYSVGIGQISSEVPQNLSASRPQDRQFILSSKKLLLSDSGFYLCAWSLGLGYEQYFGPGTRLTVT.